The sequence of this TCR beta chain was determined in a study of blood T cell repertoires in COVID-19. Study-wide context: Spain, Italy and the United States supplied samples that represented acute and convalescent COVID-19. Sample material is recorded as cDNA or gDNA derived from T cells, B-cell-depleted T cells, or PBMCs.

Study processing details: Reference gene primer amplification yielded estimated nucleated cell counts. The data were produced by immunoSEQ multiplex PCR, yet TCRdb's version contains in-frame clones alone and is incomplete. The DNA gave D and trimming, while V, J and clone size come from that table. The sample lists around 130,000 clones, roughly 79% occurring once. The junction had 8 bases not matched to a gene; V was cut back by 5 bases and J by 10 bases. This CDR3 comprises 14 residues. The germline V gene encodes CDR1 SEHNR and CDR2 FQNEAQ (reference sequence). The sample taken for sequencing was peripheral blood. V is TRBV7-9 and J is TRBJ1-6; 7 positions match TRBD1. The clonotype originates from a man aged 80 or over with acute or convalescent COVID-19. CDR3 residues: CASSRTGGISPLHF. The CDR3 coding sequence is TGTGCCAGCAGCCGGACAGGTGGTATCTCACCCCTCCACTTT. Full variable domain (missing parts from reference TRBV7-9 and TRBJ1-6): DTGVSQNPRHKITKRGQNVTFRCDPISEHNRLYWYRQTLGQGPEFLTYFQNEAQLEKSRLLSDRFSAERPKGSFSTLEIQRTEQGDSAMYLCASSRTGGISPLHFGNGTRLTVT.